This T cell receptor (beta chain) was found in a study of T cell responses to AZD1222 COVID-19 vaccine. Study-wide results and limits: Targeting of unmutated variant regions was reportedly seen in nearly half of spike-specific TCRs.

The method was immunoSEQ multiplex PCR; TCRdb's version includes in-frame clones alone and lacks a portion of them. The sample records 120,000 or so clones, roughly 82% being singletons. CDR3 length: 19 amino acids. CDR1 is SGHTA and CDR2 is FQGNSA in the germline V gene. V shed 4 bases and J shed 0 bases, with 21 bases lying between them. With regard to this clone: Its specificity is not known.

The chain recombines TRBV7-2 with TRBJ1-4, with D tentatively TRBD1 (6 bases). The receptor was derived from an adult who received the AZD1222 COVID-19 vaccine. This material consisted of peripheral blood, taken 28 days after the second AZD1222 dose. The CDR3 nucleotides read TGTGCCAGCAGCTCCCCTCTAGCAGGGGCTTTTGCAACTAATGAAAAACTGTTTTTT. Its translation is CASSSPLAGAFATNEKLFF.